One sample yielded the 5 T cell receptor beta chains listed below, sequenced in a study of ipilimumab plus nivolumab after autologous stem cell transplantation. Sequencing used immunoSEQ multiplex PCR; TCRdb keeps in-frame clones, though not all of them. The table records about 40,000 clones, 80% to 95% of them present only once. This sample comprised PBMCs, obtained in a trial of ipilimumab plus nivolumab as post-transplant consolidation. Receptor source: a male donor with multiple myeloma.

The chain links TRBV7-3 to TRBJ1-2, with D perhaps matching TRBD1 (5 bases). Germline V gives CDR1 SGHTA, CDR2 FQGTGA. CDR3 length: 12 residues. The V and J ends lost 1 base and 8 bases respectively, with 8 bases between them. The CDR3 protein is CASSLSTGGYTF. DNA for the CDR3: TGTGCCAGCAGCTTAAGTACAGGCGGCTACACCTTC.

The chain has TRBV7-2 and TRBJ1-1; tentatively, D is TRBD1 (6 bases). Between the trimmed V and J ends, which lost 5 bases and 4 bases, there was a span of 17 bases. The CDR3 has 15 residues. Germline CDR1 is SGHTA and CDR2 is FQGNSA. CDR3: CASSPNQGGGTEAFF. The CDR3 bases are TGTGCCAGCAGCCCTAATCAGGGAGGGGGCACTGAAGCTTTCTTT.

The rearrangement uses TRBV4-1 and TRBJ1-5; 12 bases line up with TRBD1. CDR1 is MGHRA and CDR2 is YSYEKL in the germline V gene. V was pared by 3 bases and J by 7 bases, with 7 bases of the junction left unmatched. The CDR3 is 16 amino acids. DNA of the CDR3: TGCGCCAGCAGCCAGATGGGACAGGGGGCGAGACAGCCCCAGCATTTT. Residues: CASSQMGQGARQPQHF.

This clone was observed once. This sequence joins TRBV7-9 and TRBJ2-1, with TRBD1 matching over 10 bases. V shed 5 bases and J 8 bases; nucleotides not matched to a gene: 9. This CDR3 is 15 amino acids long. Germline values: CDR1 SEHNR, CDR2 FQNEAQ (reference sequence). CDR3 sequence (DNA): TGTGCCAGCAGCGAACTTGGGACAGGGGACCATGAGCAGTTCTTC. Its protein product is CASSELGTGDHEQFF.

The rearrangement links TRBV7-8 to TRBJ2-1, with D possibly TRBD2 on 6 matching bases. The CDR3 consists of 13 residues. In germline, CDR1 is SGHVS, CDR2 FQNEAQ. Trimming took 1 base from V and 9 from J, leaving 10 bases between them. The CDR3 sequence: CASSLVGGTEQFF. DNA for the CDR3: TGTGCCAGCAGCTTAGTGGGGGGAACTGAGCAGTTCTTC.